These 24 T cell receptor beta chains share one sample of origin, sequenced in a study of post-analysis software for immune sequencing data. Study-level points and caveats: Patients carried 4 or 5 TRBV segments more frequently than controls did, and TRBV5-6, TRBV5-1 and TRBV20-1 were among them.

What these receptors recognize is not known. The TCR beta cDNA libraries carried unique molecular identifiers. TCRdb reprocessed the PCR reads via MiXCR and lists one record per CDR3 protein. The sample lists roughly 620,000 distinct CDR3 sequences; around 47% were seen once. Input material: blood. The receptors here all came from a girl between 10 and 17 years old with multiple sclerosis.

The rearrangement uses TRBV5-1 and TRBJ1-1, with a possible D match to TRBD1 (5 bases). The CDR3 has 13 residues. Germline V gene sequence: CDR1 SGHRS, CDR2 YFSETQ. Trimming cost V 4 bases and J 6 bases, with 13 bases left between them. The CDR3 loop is CASSVGVEAEAFF. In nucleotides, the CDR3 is TGCGCCAGCAGCGTGGGGGTTGAAGCTGAAGCTTTCTTT.

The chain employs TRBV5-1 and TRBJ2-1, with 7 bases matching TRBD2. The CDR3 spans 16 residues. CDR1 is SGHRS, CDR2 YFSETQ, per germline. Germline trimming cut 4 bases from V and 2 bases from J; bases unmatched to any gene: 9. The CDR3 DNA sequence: TGCGCCAGCAGCCCTAAGGATGGACTAGCCTACAATGAGCAGTTCTTC. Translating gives CASSPKDGLAYNEQFF.

CDR3 nucleotide sequence: TGTGCCAGCAGCCCTCGGCCCGACTCGGGGGAGCTGTTTTTT. It translates to CASSPRPDSGELFF. The gene calls are TRBV4-2 and TRBJ2-2, with unresolved D. The V end was cut by 4 bases, the J end by 8 bases, with 14 bases between. The CDR3 is 14 residues long. In germline, CDR1 is LGHNA, CDR2 YNFKEQ.

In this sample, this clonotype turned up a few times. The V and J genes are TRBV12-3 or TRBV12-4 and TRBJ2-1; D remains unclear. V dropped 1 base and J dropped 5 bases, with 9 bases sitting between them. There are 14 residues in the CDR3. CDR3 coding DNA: TGTGCCAGCAGTTTAGAAGCGCTCCACAATGAGCAGTTCTTC. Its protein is CASSLEALHNEQFF.

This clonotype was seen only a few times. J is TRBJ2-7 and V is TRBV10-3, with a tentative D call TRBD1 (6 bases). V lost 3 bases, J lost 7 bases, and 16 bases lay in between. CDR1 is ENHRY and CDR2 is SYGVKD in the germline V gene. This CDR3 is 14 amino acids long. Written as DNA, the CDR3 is TGTGCCATCAGTGATGGCCATACTAGGGGGGAGCAGTACTTC. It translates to CAISDGHTRGEQYF.

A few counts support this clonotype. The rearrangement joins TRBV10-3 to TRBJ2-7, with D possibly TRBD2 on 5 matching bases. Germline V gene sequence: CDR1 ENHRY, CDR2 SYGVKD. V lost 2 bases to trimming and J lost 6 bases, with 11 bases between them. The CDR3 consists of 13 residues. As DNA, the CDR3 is TGTGCCATCAGTGAGCTTACCGGGGTCGAGCAGTACTTC. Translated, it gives CAISELTGVEQYF.

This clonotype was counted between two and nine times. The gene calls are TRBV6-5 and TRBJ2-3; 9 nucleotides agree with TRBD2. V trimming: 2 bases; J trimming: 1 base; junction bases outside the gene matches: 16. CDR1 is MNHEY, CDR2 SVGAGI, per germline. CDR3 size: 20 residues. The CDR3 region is CASSYTPGGVPSGGTDTQYF. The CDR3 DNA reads TGTGCCAGCAGTTACACGCCGGGAGGTGTCCCTAGCGGGGGCACAGATACGCAGTATTTT.

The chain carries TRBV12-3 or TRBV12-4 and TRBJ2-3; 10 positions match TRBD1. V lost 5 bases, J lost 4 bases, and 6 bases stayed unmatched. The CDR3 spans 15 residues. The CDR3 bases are TGTGCCAGCAGTCGAACGACAGGGGGCGCAGATACGCAGTATTTT. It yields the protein CASSRTTGGADTQYF.

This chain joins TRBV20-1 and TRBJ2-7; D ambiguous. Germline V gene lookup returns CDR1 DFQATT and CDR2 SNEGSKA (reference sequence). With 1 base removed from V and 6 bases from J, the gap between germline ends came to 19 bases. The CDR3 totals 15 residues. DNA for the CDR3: TGCAGTGCTAGAGCGGCGGAGACCGGCTGGGGCGAGCAGTACTTC. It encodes CSARAAETGWGEQYF.

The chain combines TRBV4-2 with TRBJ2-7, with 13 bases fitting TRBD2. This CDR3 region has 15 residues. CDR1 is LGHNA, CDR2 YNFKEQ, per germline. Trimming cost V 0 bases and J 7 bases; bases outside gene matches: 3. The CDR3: CASSQETSGGGEQYF. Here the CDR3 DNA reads TGTGCCAGCAGCCAAGAAACTAGCGGGGGGGGTGAGCAGTACTTC.

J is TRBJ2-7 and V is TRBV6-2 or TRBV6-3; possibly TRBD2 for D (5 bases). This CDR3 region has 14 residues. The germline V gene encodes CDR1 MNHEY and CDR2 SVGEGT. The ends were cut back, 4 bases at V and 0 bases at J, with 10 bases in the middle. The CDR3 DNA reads TGTGCCAGCAGTTCGGGATCCCTCTCCTACGAGCAGTACTTC. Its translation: CASSSGSLSYEQYF.

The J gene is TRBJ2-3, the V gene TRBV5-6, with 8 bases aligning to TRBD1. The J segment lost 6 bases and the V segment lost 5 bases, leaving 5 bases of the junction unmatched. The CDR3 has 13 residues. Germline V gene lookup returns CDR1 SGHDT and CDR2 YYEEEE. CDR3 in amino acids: CASSQGAGDTQYF. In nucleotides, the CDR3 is TGTGCCAGCAGTCAGGGGGCAGGGGATACGCAGTATTTT.

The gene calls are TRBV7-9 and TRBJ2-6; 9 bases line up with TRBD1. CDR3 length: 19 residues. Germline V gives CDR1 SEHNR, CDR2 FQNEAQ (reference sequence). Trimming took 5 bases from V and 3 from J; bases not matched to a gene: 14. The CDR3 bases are TGTGCCAGCAGCCTCCCCGGACAGGGGACCCCTTTTGGGGCCAACGTCCTGACTTTC. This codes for CASSLPGQGTPFGANVLTF.

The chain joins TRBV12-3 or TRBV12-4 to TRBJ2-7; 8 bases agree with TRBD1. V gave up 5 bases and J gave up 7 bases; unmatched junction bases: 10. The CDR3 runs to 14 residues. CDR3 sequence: CASSLGTGLGEQYF. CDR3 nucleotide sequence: TGTGCCAGCAGTCTAGGGACAGGCCTAGGTGAGCAGTACTTC.

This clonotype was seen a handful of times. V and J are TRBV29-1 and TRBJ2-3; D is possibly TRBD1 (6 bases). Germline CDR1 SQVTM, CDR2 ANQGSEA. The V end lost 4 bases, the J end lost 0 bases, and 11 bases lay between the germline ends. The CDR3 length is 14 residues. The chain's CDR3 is CSVAGQSSTDTQYF. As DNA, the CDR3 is TGCAGCGTTGCTGGACAGTCAAGCACAGATACGCAGTATTTT.

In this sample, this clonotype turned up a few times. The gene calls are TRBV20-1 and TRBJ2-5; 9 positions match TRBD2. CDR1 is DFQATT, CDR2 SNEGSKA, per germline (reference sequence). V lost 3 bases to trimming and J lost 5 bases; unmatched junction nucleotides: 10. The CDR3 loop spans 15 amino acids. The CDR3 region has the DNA TGCAGTGCTAGGAAAGCGGGGGGATTCGTGGAGACCCAGTACTTC. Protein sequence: CSARKAGGFVETQYF.

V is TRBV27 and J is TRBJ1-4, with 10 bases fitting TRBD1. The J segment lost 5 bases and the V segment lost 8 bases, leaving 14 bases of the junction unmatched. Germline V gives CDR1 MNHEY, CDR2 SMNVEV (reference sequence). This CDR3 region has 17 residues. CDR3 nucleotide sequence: TGTGCCAGCCGCGAGGTTTGGACAGGGGGAGAGAATGAAAAACTGTTTTTT. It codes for CASREVWTGGENEKLFF.

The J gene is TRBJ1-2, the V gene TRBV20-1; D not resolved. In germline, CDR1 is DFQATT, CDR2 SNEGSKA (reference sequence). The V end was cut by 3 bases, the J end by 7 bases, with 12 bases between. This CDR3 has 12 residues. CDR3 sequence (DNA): TGCAGTGCTAGCGCAGACGTTTCTGGCTACACCTTC. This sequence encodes CSASADVSGYTF.

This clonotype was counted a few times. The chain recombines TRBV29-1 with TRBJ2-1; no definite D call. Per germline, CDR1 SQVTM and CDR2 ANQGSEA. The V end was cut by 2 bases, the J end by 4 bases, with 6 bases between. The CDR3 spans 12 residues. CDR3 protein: CSVERVYNEQFF. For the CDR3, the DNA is TGCAGCGTTGAAAGGGTTTACAATGAGCAGTTCTTC.

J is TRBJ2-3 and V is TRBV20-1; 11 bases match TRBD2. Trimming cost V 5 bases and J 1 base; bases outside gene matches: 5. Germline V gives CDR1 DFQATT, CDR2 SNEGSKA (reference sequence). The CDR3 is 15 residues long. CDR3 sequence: CSAAATSGGTDTQYF. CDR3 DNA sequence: TGCAGTGCTGCCGCGACTAGCGGGGGCACAGATACGCAGTATTTT.

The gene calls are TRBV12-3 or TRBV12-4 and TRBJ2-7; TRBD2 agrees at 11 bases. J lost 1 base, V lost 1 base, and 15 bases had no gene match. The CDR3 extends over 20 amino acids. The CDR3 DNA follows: TGTGCCAGCAGTTTAGGAGGACAGGGCTCTAGCGGGAGGATTTCCTACGAGCAGTACTTC. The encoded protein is CASSLGGQGSSGRISYEQYF.

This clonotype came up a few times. The CDR3 DNA reads as TGTGCCAGCAGTTTAAGGACTAGCGGGACCCACGAGCAGTACTTC. This sequence encodes CASSLRTSGTHEQYF. The chain links TRBV12-3 or TRBV12-4 to TRBJ2-7; 12 bases are a match to TRBD2. This CDR3 has 15 amino acids. V dropped 2 bases and J dropped 5; count of bases not matched to a gene: 4.

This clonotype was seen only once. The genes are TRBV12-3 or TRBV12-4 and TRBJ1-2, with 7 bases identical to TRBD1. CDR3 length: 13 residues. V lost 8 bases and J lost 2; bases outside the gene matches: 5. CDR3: CASRIQGNYGYTF. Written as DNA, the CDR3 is TGTGCCAGCCGAATACAGGGGAACTATGGCTACACCTTC.

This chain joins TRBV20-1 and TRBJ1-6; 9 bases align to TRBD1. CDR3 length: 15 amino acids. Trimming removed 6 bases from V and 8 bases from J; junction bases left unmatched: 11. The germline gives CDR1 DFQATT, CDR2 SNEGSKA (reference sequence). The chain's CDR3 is CSARTGTGKYSPLHF. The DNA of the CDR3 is TGCAGTGCGCGGACTGGGACAGGGAAGTATTCACCCCTCCACTTT.